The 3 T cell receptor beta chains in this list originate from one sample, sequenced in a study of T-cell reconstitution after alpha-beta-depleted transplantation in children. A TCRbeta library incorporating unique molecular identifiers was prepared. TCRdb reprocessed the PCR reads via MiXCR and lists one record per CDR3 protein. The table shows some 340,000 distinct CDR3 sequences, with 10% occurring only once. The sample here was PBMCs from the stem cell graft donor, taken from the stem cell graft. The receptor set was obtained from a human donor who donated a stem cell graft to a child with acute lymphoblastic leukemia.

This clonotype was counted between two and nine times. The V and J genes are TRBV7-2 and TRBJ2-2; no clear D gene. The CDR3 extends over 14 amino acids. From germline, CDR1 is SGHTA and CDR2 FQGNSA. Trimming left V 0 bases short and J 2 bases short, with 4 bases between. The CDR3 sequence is CASSLAANTGELFF. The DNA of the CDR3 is TGTGCCAGCAGCTTAGCAGCTAACACCGGGGAGCTGTTTTTT.

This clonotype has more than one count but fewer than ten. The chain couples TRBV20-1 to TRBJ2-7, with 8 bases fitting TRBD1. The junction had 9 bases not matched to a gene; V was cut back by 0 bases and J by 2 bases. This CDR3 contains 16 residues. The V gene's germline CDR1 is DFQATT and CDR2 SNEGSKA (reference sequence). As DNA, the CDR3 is TGCAGTGCTAGAGATTTCGACAGGGGCCCTACCTACGAGCAGTACTTC. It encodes CSARDFDRGPTYEQYF.

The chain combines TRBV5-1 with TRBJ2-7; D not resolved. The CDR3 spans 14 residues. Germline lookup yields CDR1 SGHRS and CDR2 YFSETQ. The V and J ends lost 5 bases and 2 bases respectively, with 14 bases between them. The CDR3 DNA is TGCGCCAGCAGGACCCAAAGCGTTACCTACGAGCAGTACTTC. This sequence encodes CASRTQSVTYEQYF.